This TCR beta chain originates from a study of beta chain features in type 1 diabetes (dated by TCRdb to the late 2010s). As for the study more broadly: Mean age, gender distribution, total cell number and subset yield did not differ between patients and healthy donors. A total of 107,917,701 sorted cells were examined across all samples, and the number of cells per subset was strongly correlated with RNA yield. The study compared the TCRB repertoires of sorted circulating CD4+ T cell subsets in recently diagnosed type 1 diabetes patients with those in matched healthy donors. Regulatory and stem cell-like memory subsets were obtained from only 8 patients and about 8 healthy donors, while naive and central memory subsets were obtained from all 30 or so donors. Study-wide findings and limitations: In all four CD4+ subsets, TCRB CDR3 length was moderately but significantly shorter in type 1 diabetes patients. Naive, central memory and regulatory TCRB repertoires appeared to be more alike among patients than among healthy donors. Patients with type 1 diabetes made fewer insertions and deleted more nucleotides at VDJ recombination sites, implying thymic rearrangement abnormalities. Only small numbers of individuals were included in the HLA sub-analyses, which left unresolved whether HLA type had any influence on TCRB rearrangement. Sequencing cDNA rather than genomic DNA could over-represent highly expressing activated cells, although activation and CD3 levels did not differ between groups. PCR might favor shorter templates, but patient and control samples were amplified and corrected together, so any skew would affect both groups equally.

Trimming takes 6 bases from V and 0 bases from J, and the germline ends sit 15 bases apart. The germline V gene (reference sequence) gives CDR1 as MNHEY and CDR2 as SMNVEV. The CDR3 goes from the cysteine to the phenylalanine over 16 residues. Only the CDR3 portion is preserved as DNA: 48 bases, with reading frame beginning at the first base. The entire isolated RNA was reverse transcribed using the High Capacity cDNA Reverse Transcription Kit, and thus expressed TCRB transcripts were sequenced. Deep immunoSEQ sequencing was applied to naive, central memory and regulatory T cell samples, giving an average of roughly 3.3 million total reads per sample. Sorted cells were lysed in RLT buffer, and RNA was extracted using DNase-treated RNeasy Micro or Mini kits according to cell number. To prevent cross-contamination, each cell subset was processed individually, whereas patient and healthy donor samples were processed jointly. The immunoSEQ multiplex PCR was used to amplify TCRB sequences from cDNA, generating 87-bp fragments that spanned the CDR3 region. Sequencing of the amplicons was done on the Illumina HiSeq platform. As for the original processing: Synthetic template baselines were used to correct PCR bias computationally, reads within Hamming distance 2 were collapsed, and singletons that could not be merged were discarded. By aligning reads against IMGT, V, D and J genes, CDR3 length, and insertions or deletions at six rearrangement sites were assigned. Within each subset, clonotype counts were normalized to sorted cell number, and only after that were true diversity and Gini coefficients computed with the tcR R package. The overlap coefficient, calculated on TCRB nucleotide sequences, was used to measure repertoire sharing. As a proxy for the pre-selection repertoire, out-of-frame TCRB sequences from naive cells were analyzed. The clones in this table, taken by TCRdb from immuneACCESS, are in-frame only. Not every clone is retained; where verified, under half of the shortfall comes from an unresolved V gene, and the cause of the rest is unknown. V and J calls and clone size are copied from that table; D and trimming were computed from the DNA. This sample gives around 280,000 clones in total; around 16% of them show up just once. The ten top clones hold roughly 0.015% of the sample.

Each donor gave one peripheral blood draw, averaging approximately 110 mL, which was collected into heparinised tubes. A BD FACSAria II was used to sort naive, central memory, regulatory and stem cell-like memory CD4+ T cells with a panel that included CD45RO, CCR7, CD25, CD127, CD95 and CD27. All sorted populations exceeded 95% purity. PBMCs were separated immediately by Lymphoprep density gradient centrifugation and were stained directly, without being cultured. So that batch effects would be minimized, each experiment stained and sorted samples in pairs, pairing one healthy donor with one patient. As to this clone: Which antigen it targets is not known. The input lacks base qualities; no much larger clone sits a single base away.

The clonotype comes from a man between 18 and 35 years old with type 1 diabetes. The V and J segments used are TRBV27 and TRBJ1-5; TRBD1 might be the D gene, on 5 matching bases. The sample consisted of naive CD4+ T cells from blood. This specimen's cell subset or site label, per the study, means: true naive CD4+ T cells. The base sequence is TGTGCCAGCAGCAAGCAGGGACTTCATAGCAATCAGCCCCAGCATTTT. The encoded protein is CASSKQGLHSNQPQHF.